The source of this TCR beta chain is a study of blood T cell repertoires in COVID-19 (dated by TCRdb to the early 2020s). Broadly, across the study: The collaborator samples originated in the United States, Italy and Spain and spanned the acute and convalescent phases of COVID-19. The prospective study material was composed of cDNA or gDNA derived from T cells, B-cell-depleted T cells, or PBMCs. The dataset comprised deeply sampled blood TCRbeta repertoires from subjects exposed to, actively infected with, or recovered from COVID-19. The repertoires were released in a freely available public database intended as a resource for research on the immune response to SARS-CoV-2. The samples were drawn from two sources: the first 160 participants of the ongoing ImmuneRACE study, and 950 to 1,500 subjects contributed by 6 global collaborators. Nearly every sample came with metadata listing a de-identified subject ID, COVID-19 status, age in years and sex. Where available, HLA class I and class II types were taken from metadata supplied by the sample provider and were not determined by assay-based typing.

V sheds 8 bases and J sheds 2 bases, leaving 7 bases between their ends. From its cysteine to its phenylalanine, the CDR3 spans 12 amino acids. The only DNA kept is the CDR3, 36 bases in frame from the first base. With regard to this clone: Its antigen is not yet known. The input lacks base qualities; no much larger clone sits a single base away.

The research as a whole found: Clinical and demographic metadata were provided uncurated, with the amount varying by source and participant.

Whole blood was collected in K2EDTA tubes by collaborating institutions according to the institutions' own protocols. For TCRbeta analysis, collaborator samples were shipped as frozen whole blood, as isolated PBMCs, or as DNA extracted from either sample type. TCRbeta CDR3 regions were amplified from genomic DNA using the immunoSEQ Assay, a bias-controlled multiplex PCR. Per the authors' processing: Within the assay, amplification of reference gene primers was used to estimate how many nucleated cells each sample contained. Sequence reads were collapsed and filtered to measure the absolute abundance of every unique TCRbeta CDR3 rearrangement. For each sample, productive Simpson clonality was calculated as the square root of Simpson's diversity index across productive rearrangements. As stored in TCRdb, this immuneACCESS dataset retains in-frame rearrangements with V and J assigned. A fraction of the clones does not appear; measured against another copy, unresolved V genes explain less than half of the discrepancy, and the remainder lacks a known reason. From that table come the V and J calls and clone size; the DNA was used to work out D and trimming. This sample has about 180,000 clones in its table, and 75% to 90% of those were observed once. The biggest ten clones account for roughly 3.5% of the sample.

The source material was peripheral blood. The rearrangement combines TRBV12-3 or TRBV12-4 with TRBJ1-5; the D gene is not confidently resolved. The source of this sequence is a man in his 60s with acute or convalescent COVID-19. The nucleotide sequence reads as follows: TGTGCCAGCGTCGGGGGCAATCAGCCCCAGCATTTT. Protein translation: CASVGGNQPQHF.